The 20 T cell receptor beta chains below were found in one sample sequenced in a study of cytomegalovirus exposure and HLA in healthy donors. The study ran its PCR with 60 Vbeta and 13 Jbeta primers. Assay used: immunoSEQ multiplex PCR; TCRdb lists only in-frame clones, some missing. The sample includes some 92,000 clones, more than 65% of them seen just once. The sample consisted of PBMCs. Receptors originate from a man aged 25-40 years in good health and CMV-seronegative.

This CDR3 is CASSQPGHLTRSYNSPLHF. The CDR3 region has the DNA TGTGCCAGCAGCCAACCGGGACACTTAACCCGCTCCTATAATTCACCCCTCCACTTT. The chain uses TRBV2 and TRBJ1-6; perhaps TRBD1 as D (6 bases). Germline V CDR1 and CDR2: SNHLY, FYNNEI. This CDR3 contains 19 residues. V lost 6 bases to trimming and J lost 0 bases, with 21 bases between them.

The chain employs TRBV29-1 and TRBJ2-4, with 7 positions matching TRBD1. Trimming cost V 0 bases and J 0 bases; bases outside gene matches: 5. This CDR3 is 16 amino acids long. Germline CDR1 is SQVTM and CDR2 is ANQGSEA. The CDR3, as DNA: TGCAGCGTTGAAGAAGAGACAGGGACAGCCAAAAACATTCAGTACTTC. Translation: CSVEEETGTAKNIQYF.

This clone is a singleton in its sample. The gene calls are TRBV6-5 and TRBJ1-1; D may be TRBD1 (6 bases). The germline V and J ends were trimmed by 5 bases and 5 bases, with 15 bases remaining between them. CDR3 length: 14 residues. Germline CDR1 reads MNHEY; CDR2 reads SVGAGI. CDR3 loop: CASSRGAVETEAFF. DNA of the CDR3: TGTGCCAGCAGTCGGGGGGCAGTAGAAACTGAAGCTTTCTTT.

In DNA, the CDR3 is TGCGCCAGCAGCTCGCTGACAGGTTCGGTCTACGAGCAGTACTTC. It encodes CASSSLTGSVYEQYF. J is TRBJ2-7 and V is TRBV5-1, with a weak D call TRBD1 (6 bases). Trimming took off 3 bases at V and 3 bases at J, with 16 bases between the two ends. The CDR3 runs 15 residues. CDR1 is SGHRS and CDR2 is YFSETQ in the germline V gene.

In this sample, this clone turned up once. V is TRBV30 and J is TRBJ2-2, with a tentative D call TRBD1 (6 bases). This CDR3 spans 16 amino acids. Germline CDR1 reads GTSNPN; CDR2 reads SVGIG (reference sequence). V was shortened by 3 bases and J by 3 bases, with 17 bases between the two germline ends. This CDR3 is CAWRGKRGIYTGELFF. In DNA form, the CDR3 reads TGTGCCTGGAGGGGAAAAAGGGGGATTTACACCGGGGAGCTGTTTTTT.

This clone was observed a single time. The rearrangement links TRBV11-3 to TRBJ2-7, with 10 bases fitting TRBD1. V shed 0 bases, J shed 4 bases, and the junction held 6 bases outside the gene matches. Germline V lookup: CDR1 SGHNT, CDR2 YENEEA. This CDR3 region has 16 residues. The CDR3 here is CASSLEKTGGGYEQYF. CDR3 nucleotides: TGTGCCAGCAGCTTAGAAAAGACAGGGGGCGGGTACGAGCAGTACTTC.

The rearrangement links TRBV9 to TRBJ1-2; no clear D gene. This CDR3 spans 15 amino acids. Germline CDR1 and CDR2: SGDLS and YYNGEE. Trimming took off 4 bases at V and 6 bases at J, with 19 bases between the two ends. The CDR3 DNA sequence: TGTGCCAGCAGCCCCTCTTCGGGATTGATAGATGGCTACACCTTC. It specifies CASSPSSGLIDGYTF. Full variable domain (outside the CDR3, taken from reference TRBV9 and TRBJ1-2): DSGVTQTPKHLITATGQRVTLRCSPRSGDLSVYWYQQSLDQGLQFLIQYYNGEERAKGNILERFSAQQFPDLHSELNLSSLELGDSALYFCASSPSSGLIDGYTFGSGTRLTVV.

This sequence joins TRBV10-3 and TRBJ2-2, with D possibly TRBD2 on 5 matching bases. V was trimmed by 2 bases and J by 0 bases, leaving 10 bases between them. The CDR3 extends over 16 amino acids. Germline V gene sequence: CDR1 ENHRY, CDR2 SYGVKD. CDR3 in DNA: TGTGCCATCAGTGAGACTAGTAGCGCGAACACCGGGGAGCTGTTTTTT. Amino acids: CAISETSSANTGELFF.

This sequence joins TRBV6-5 and TRBJ2-7; D unclear. Per germline, CDR1 MNHEY and CDR2 SVGAGI. The CDR3 runs to 12 residues. The germline V and J ends were trimmed by 11 bases and 5 bases, with 16 bases remaining between them. The CDR3 is CASKPPSDEQYF. CDR3 DNA sequence: TGTGCCTCTAAGCCCCCCTCGGACGAGCAGTACTTC.

The chain couples TRBV10-3 to TRBJ2-3; possibly TRBD2 for D (5 bases). V was cut by 4 bases and J by 0 bases, with 8 bases left in between. The CDR3 is 14 residues long. Per the germline V gene, CDR1 is ENHRY and CDR2 is SYGVKD. CDR3 residues: CAISGEGSTDTQYF. CDR3 sequence (DNA): TGTGCCATCAGTGGTGAGGGAAGCACAGATACGCAGTATTTT.

The rearrangement uses TRBV6-1 and TRBJ1-5; 8 bases map to TRBD1. The V segment lost 6 bases and the J segment 0 bases; nucleotides outside the gene matches: 4. Germline V lookup: CDR1 MNHNS, CDR2 SASEGT. This CDR3 is 15 amino acids long. The CDR3 protein is CASSATGVSNQPQHF. CDR3 bases: TGTGCCAGCAGCGCGACAGGGGTTAGCAATCAGCCCCAGCATTTT.

The chain combines TRBV7-2 with TRBJ2-2; 13 bases agree with TRBD2. Germline assignment: CDR1 SGHTA and CDR2 FQGNSA. The V segment lost 3 bases and the J segment 2 bases; nucleotides outside the gene matches: 3. CDR3 length: 17 amino acids. Here the CDR3 reads CASSLTSGGFNTGELFF. The CDR3 coding sequence is TGTGCCAGCAGCTTGACTAGCGGGGGGTTTAACACCGGGGAGCTGTTTTTT.

This clone was counted a few times. The chain has TRBV4-1 and TRBJ1-4, with TRBD1 as a possible D gene (5 bases). Germline V gives CDR1 MGHRA, CDR2 YSYEKL. Trimming took 5 bases from V and 4 from J, leaving 11 bases between them. This CDR3 comprises 14 residues. CDR3: CASSDGGSNEKLFF. The CDR3 coding sequence is TGCGCCAGCAGCGACGGGGGGAGTAATGAAAAACTGTTTTTT.

This chain uses TRBV2 with TRBJ2-5, with 11 bases identical to TRBD2. The length of the CDR3 is 17 residues. V was pared by 8 bases and J by 3 bases, with 14 bases of the junction left unmatched. Germline V CDR1 and CDR2: SNHLY, FYNNEI. CDR3 region: CASGKGLAGGVKETQYF. In DNA, the CDR3 is TGTGCCAGCGGCAAAGGCCTAGCGGGGGGCGTTAAAGAGACCCAGTACTTC.

The V and J genes are TRBV5-1 and TRBJ2-5; perhaps TRBD1 as D (6 bases). V lost 4 bases and J lost 2, with 12 bases in between. The CDR3 covers 14 residues. Germline V gene data show CDR1 as SGHRS and CDR2 as YFSETQ. The CDR3 nucleotides read TGCGCCAGCAGCCCACCGGGACAACAAGAGACCCAGTACTTC. Its translation is CASSPPGQQETQYF.

J is TRBJ1-5 and V is TRBV2; 9 nucleotides line up with TRBD1. This CDR3 spans 15 amino acids. The V gene end was trimmed by 3 bases and the J gene end by 6 bases; junction bases not matched to a gene: 6. The V gene's germline CDR1 is SNHLY and CDR2 FYNNEI. Here the CDR3 reads CASSDQGQGSQPQHF. The CDR3 coding sequence is TGTGCCAGCAGTGATCAGGGACAGGGTAGTCAGCCCCAGCATTTT.

V is TRBV19 and J is TRBJ2-7, with TRBD1 as a possible D gene (5 bases). V shed 4 bases and J shed 6 bases, with 16 bases lying between them. Looked up from germline, CDR1 is LNHDA and CDR2 is SQIVND (reference sequence). The CDR3 totals 14 residues. For the CDR3, the DNA is TGTGCCAGTAGTACACAACCCGACAGCATCGAGCAGTACTTC. It is translated as CASSTQPDSIEQYF.

This clone was detected once. This chain links TRBV14 with TRBJ2-2, with TRBD1 as a possible D gene (5 bases). The CDR3 is 14 residues long. Trimming shortened V by 0 bases and J by 6 bases, and 8 bases separated the two germline ends. In germline, CDR1 is SGHDN, CDR2 FVKESK. The CDR3 spells CASSQDRVAGELFF. CDR3 sequence (DNA): TGTGCCAGCAGCCAAGACAGGGTGGCCGGGGAGCTGTTTTTT.

The chain employs TRBV12-5 and TRBJ1-1; D is possibly TRBD1 (6 bases). Germline CDR1 reads LGHNT; CDR2 reads FRNRAP. With 6 bases removed from V and 5 bases from J, the gap between germline ends came to 19 bases. The CDR3 is 15 residues long. CDR3 in amino acids: CASGLTGPSRTEAFF. Written as DNA, the CDR3 is TGTGCTAGTGGATTAACAGGGCCCTCGAGGACTGAAGCTTTCTTT.

The chain combines TRBV7-2 with TRBJ1-3; TRBD1 matches 10 bases. Germline V gene sequence: CDR1 SGHTA, CDR2 FQGNSA. The V and J ends lost 5 bases and 3 bases, in that order; junction bases with no gene match: 4. The CDR3 covers 15 residues. CDR3 sequence reads: CASSRTGGGGNTIYF. CDR3 in DNA: TGTGCCAGCAGCCGGACAGGGGGGGGTGGAAACACCATATATTTT.